This TCR beta chain was sequenced during a study of T cell responses to AZD1222 COVID-19 vaccine. Whole-study results and caveats: The study reported that nearly half of spike-specific TCRs target unmutated variant regions. The donors showed a predominance of white British ancestry and of females, with possible underestimation of clonal diversity.

Note on this clone: Antigen specificity is unknown.

The V and J ends lost 0 bases and 5 bases respectively, with 13 bases between them. CDR3 length: 14 residues. CDR1 and CDR2 from the germline V gene are GTSNPN and SVGIG (reference sequence). Here immunoSEQ multiplex PCR was the method, and the copy in TCRdb shows in-frame clones only, minus some. This table has about 56,000 clones, over 70% appearing once. This clonotype was obtained from an adult in good health. The starting material was peripheral blood, obtained on day 0 of AZD1222 vaccination. The gene calls are TRBV30 and TRBJ1-1; D gene ambiguous. CDR3 DNA sequence: TGTGCCTGGAGTGTAAATGCGGTTGGGACTGAAGCTTTCTTT. Translating gives CAWSVNAVGTEAFF.